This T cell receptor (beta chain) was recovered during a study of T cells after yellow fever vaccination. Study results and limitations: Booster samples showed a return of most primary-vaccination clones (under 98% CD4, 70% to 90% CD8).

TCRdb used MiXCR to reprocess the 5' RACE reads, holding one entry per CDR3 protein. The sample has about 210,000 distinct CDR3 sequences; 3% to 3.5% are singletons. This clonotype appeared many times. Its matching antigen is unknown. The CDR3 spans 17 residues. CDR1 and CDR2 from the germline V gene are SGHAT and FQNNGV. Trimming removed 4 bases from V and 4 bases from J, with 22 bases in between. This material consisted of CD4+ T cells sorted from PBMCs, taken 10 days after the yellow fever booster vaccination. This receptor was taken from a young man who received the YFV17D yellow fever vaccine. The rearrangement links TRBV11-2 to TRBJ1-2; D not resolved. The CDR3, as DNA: TGTGCCAGCAGCTCGTTCCGTGCGGGAGGCTCGACCTATGGCTACACCTTC. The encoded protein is CASSSFRAGGSTYGYTF.